Shown below are 20 T cell receptor beta chains from a single sample sequenced in a study of T-cell reconstitution after alpha-beta-depleted transplantation in children. Unique molecular identifiers featured in how the TCRbeta library was prepared. TCRdb called the PCR reads again in MiXCR, with one record for every CDR3 protein. The table records hundreds of thousands of distinct CDR3 sequences, 9.9% of them present only once. The sequenced sample was PBMCs from the stem cell graft donor, obtained from the stem cell graft. The receptors here all came from a human donor who donated a stem cell graft to a child with SCID.

The chain uses TRBV12-3 or TRBV12-4 and TRBJ2-2; 9 bases agree with TRBD1. Germline trimming cut 6 bases from V and 4 bases from J; bases unmatched to any gene: 6. CDR3 length equals 15 residues. The CDR3 nucleotides read TGTGCCAGCAGAGACAGGGGGGTAGGCACCGGGGAGCTGTTTTTT. Translation gives CASRDRGVGTGELFF.

There are a few counts of this clonotype. CDR3 in DNA: TGCGCCAGCAGCTTGGGTCCCCCAACTAATGAAAAACTGTTTTTT. It yields the protein CASSLGPPTNEKLFF. The chain couples TRBV5-1 to TRBJ1-4; no firm D call. This CDR3 spans 15 amino acids. The V end was cut by 0 bases, the J end by 0 bases, with 6 bases between. CDR1 is SGHRS, CDR2 YFSETQ, per germline.

In its sample, this clonotype was seen a few times. The V and J genes are TRBV5-4 and TRBJ1-2, with D perhaps TRBD1 (5 bases). V shed 1 base and J shed 11 bases, with 15 bases lying between them. The CDR3 covers 13 residues. Germline V gene lookup returns CDR1 SGHNT and CDR2 YYREEE (reference sequence). The CDR3 nucleotides read TGTGCCAGCAGCTTGCCAGGGAGCTTTGCATACACCTTC. This codes for CASSLPGSFAYTF.

This clonotype was picked up a small number of times. This chain links TRBV16 with TRBJ1-5; D perhaps matches TRBD1 (5 bases). CDR3 length equals 13 residues. V was pared by 3 bases and J by 6 bases, with 9 bases between. CDR1 is KGHSY, CDR2 FQNENV, per germline. CDR3 residues: CASSQRGGQPQHF. The CDR3 DNA sequence: TGTGCCAGCAGCCAGAGGGGTGGTCAGCCCCAGCATTTT. Drawing the rest from reference TRBV16 and TRBJ1-5, the complete variable domain is GEEVAQTPKHLVRGEGQKAKLYCAPIKGHSYVFWYQQVLKNEFKFLISFQNENVFDETGMPKERFSAKCLPNSPCSLEIQATKLEDSAVYFCASSQRGGQPQHFGDGTRLSIL.

The V and J genes are TRBV9 and TRBJ1-1; D is unresolved. This CDR3 is 12 amino acids long. V lost 3 bases, J lost 5 bases, and 8 bases lay in between. Looked up from germline, CDR1 is SGDLS and CDR2 is YYNGEE. The CDR3 region is CASSATSTEAFF. CDR3 nucleotide sequence: TGTGCCAGCAGCGCCACCTCTACTGAAGCTTTCTTT.

This clonotype was counted only a few times. V is TRBV20-1 and J is TRBJ2-7; D uncertain. CDR1 DFQATT and CDR2 SNEGSKA come from the germline V gene (reference sequence). The CDR3 sequence is 18 residues long. Trimming shortened V by 3 bases and J by 1 base, and 25 bases separated the two germline ends. The CDR3 coding sequence is TGCAGTGCTAGGTCCCCGCCTTCCGACCTTATTACATCCTACGAGCAGTACTTC. Its protein is CSARSPPSDLITSYEQYF.

The chain has TRBV5-5 and TRBJ1-2, with no clear D. Between the trimmed V and J ends, which lost 0 bases and 7 bases, there was a span of 13 bases. CDR1 and CDR2 from the germline V gene are SGHKS and YYEKEE (reference sequence). CDR3 length equals 14 residues. As DNA, the CDR3 is TGTGCCAGCAGCTTGGAAGGGAGGCGTGGTGGCTACACCTTC. It yields the protein CASSLEGRRGGYTF.

V is TRBV13 and J is TRBJ2-1; unclear D gene. The V end was cut by 1 base, the J end by 5 bases, with 9 bases between. Looked up from germline, CDR1 is PRHDT and CDR2 is FYEKMQ (reference sequence). The CDR3 covers 14 residues. CDR3 in amino acids: CASSLEGSNNEQFF. DNA for the CDR3: TGTGCCAGCAGCTTAGAGGGCAGTAACAATGAGCAGTTCTTC.

Only a few counts were recorded for this clonotype. The V gene is TRBV15, the J gene TRBJ2-1; D ambiguous. The CDR3 covers 13 residues. CDR1 and CDR2 from the germline V gene are LNHNV and YYDKDF (reference sequence). The V end was cut by 2 bases, the J end by 9 bases, with 11 bases between. The CDR3 region has the DNA TGTGCCACCAGCAGACCTGACGTCTCTGAGCAGTTCTTC. It codes for CATSRPDVSEQFF.

This clonotype was seen repeatedly, ten times or more. This rearrangement joins TRBV2 to TRBJ2-3; maybe TRBD1 (7 bases). From germline, CDR1 is SNHLY and CDR2 FYNNEI. This CDR3 comprises 17 residues. V shed 9 bases and J shed 0 bases, with 22 bases lying between them. CDR3 in amino acids: CASPQEQTGTSTDTQYF. In DNA, the CDR3 is TGTGCCAGTCCCCAGGAACAGACAGGGACTAGCACAGATACGCAGTATTTT.

The rearrangement links TRBV18 to TRBJ2-7, with no clear D. Trimming removed 5 bases at V and 3 bases at J, with 20 bases between. Germline V CDR1 and CDR2: KGHSH, LQKENI. This CDR3 comprises 16 residues. CDR3 residues: CASSDGDGRNFYEQYF. The DNA of the CDR3 is TGTGCCAGCTCAGACGGCGACGGACGAAATTTCTACGAGCAGTACTTC.

This clonotype was detected a few times. The CDR3 region has the DNA TGTGCCAGCAGTACCCGGGCCGGGCGCCCTGAAGCTTTCTTT. This gives the protein CASSTRAGRPEAFF. The chain joins TRBV27 to TRBJ1-1; D ambiguous. V lost 5 bases and J lost 6, with 16 bases in between. The CDR3 spans 14 residues. Germline CDR1 is MNHEY and CDR2 is SMNVEV (reference sequence).

The chain recombines TRBV9 with TRBJ2-1; the D gene is possibly TRBD2 (6 bases). This CDR3 is 15 amino acids long. Looked up from germline, CDR1 is SGDLS and CDR2 is YYNGEE. V lost 2 bases and J 3 bases, leaving 12 bases between the germline ends. The CDR3 coding sequence is TGTGCCAGCAGCGTCGGGGGTTGGGGCTACAATGAGCAGTTCTTC. It codes for CASSVGGWGYNEQFF.

This clonotype was counted a few times. The chain recombines TRBV27 with TRBJ2-3, with D possibly matching TRBD1 (5 bases). V was cut by 0 bases and J by 1 base, with 11 bases left in between. In germline, CDR1 is MNHEY, CDR2 SMNVEV (reference sequence). CDR3 size: 16 residues. The CDR3 bases are TGTGCCAGCAGTTTATCGAATCCAGGGCGCACAGATACGCAGTATTTT. Translated: CASSLSNPGRTDTQYF.

This sequence joins TRBV20-1 and TRBJ2-2; 13 nucleotides line up with TRBD2. CDR1 is DFQATT and CDR2 is SNEGSKA in the germline V gene (reference sequence). The CDR3 is 14 amino acids. The trim removed 6 bases at V and 6 bases at J, leaving 4 bases unmatched. The CDR3 coding sequence is TGCAGTGCCGCGGGACTAGCGGGGTCCGGGGAGCTGTTTTTT. Translation: CSAAGLAGSGELFF.

This clonotype was seen only a few times. The chain carries TRBV10-1 and TRBJ1-6, with TRBD1 as a possible D gene (5 bases). Germline V gene sequence: CDR1 WNHNN, CDR2 SYGVQD (reference sequence). There are 14 residues in the CDR3. V dropped 5 bases and J dropped 10 bases, with 15 bases sitting between them. The CDR3 sequence: CASSRELRDSPLHF. The CDR3 region has the DNA TGCGCCAGCAGTAGGGAGCTGAGGGACTCACCCCTCCACTTT.

This clonotype has a handful of counts. V usage is TRBV5-1 and J usage is TRBJ2-3; 12 nucleotides align to TRBD2. Germline CDR1 and CDR2: SGHRS and YFSETQ. The CDR3 totals 16 residues. Trimming took 4 bases from V and 0 from J; bases not matched to a gene: 3. CDR3 loop: CASSTGTSGSTDTQYF. The CDR3 nucleotides are TGCGCCAGCAGCACAGGGACTAGCGGGAGCACAGATACGCAGTATTTT.

The CDR3 DNA is TGCAGTGCCAAGGAACAGGGCTATGGCTACACCTTC. Encoded protein: CSAKEQGYGYTF. The chain uses TRBV20-1 and TRBJ1-2; D is perhaps TRBD1 (6 bases). This CDR3 region has 12 residues. V was trimmed by 6 bases and J by 4 bases, leaving 12 bases between them. Germline-derived CDR1 and CDR2 are DFQATT and SNEGSKA (reference sequence).

This clonotype was found a few times. J is TRBJ2-5 and V is TRBV3-1, with 10 nucleotides matching TRBD2. Germline CDR1 is LGHDT and CDR2 is YNNKEL (reference sequence). This CDR3 is built from 16 residues. V gave up 3 bases and J gave up 5 bases; unmatched junction bases: 9. The CDR3 bases are TGTGCCAGCAGCCATAGCAGCGGGGGGGCGTTTGAGACCCAGTACTTC. Translating gives CASSHSSGGAFETQYF.

The chain joins TRBV20-1 to TRBJ2-1; TRBD2 matches 10 bases. CDR1 is DFQATT, CDR2 SNEGSKA, per germline (reference sequence). The CDR3 consists of 15 residues. After removal of 4 bases from V and 3 bases from J, the junction contained 6 bases not matched to a gene. This CDR3 reads CSAIKLAGNYNEQFF. CDR3 nucleotides: TGCAGTGCTATTAAACTAGCGGGGAACTACAATGAGCAGTTCTTC.